Following are 4 T cell receptor beta chains from one sample sequenced in a study of T cells in Graves' hyperthyroidism and ophthalmopathy. Researchers amplified the TCR beta CDR3 regions from RNA transcripts. TCR CDR3 regions were first amplified by RT-PCR with HTBI primers. TCRdb called the multiplex PCR reads again in MiXCR, with one record for every CDR3 protein. This table has over 500,000 distinct CDR3 sequences, approximately 17% appearing once. The specimen sequenced was blood. These receptors were obtained from a woman aged 18-35 years with Graves' ophthalmopathy.

This sequence joins TRBV4-1 and TRBJ2-7; 9 nucleotides line up with TRBD2. V dropped 0 bases and J dropped 3; count of bases not matched to a gene: 6. The CDR3 sequence is 16 residues long. Germline-derived CDR1 and CDR2 are MGHRA and YSYEKL. Written as DNA, the CDR3 is TGCGCCAGCAGCCAAGAACCCAGCGGGGGGATCTACGAGCAGTACTTC. Protein: CASSQEPSGGIYEQYF.

This clonotype was seen ten or more times. CDR3 region: CASSPGGRWVLAEAFF. In nucleotides, the CDR3 is TGCGCCAGCAGTCCCGGGGGGCGATGGGTTTTGGCTGAAGCTTTCTTT. The rearrangement links TRBV10-1 to TRBJ1-1; perhaps TRBD1 as D (6 bases). The CDR3 totals 16 residues. V shed 5 bases and J shed 6 bases, with 22 bases lying between them. Looked up from germline, CDR1 is WNHNN and CDR2 is SYGVQD (reference sequence).

This clonotype was seen many times. The J gene is TRBJ2-5, the V gene TRBV2; 10 bases agree with TRBD1. CDR3 length equals 13 residues. After removal of 8 bases from V and 5 bases from J, the junction contained 5 bases not matched to a gene. The V gene's germline CDR1 is SNHLY and CDR2 FYNNEI. CDR3 in DNA: TGTGCCAGCGGGACAGGGGTTCGCGAGACCCAGTACTTC. Its translation is CASGTGVRETQYF.

In this sample, this clonotype turned up many times. The V gene is TRBV12-3 or TRBV12-4, the J gene TRBJ2-7; the D gene could be TRBD1 or TRBD2 (5 bases each). The ends were cut back, 5 bases at V and 6 bases at J, with 11 bases in the middle. The CDR3 is 12 amino acids. The CDR3 loop reads CASSPEGFEQYF. CDR3 bases: TGTGCCAGCAGTCCCGAGGGGTTCGAGCAGTACTTC.